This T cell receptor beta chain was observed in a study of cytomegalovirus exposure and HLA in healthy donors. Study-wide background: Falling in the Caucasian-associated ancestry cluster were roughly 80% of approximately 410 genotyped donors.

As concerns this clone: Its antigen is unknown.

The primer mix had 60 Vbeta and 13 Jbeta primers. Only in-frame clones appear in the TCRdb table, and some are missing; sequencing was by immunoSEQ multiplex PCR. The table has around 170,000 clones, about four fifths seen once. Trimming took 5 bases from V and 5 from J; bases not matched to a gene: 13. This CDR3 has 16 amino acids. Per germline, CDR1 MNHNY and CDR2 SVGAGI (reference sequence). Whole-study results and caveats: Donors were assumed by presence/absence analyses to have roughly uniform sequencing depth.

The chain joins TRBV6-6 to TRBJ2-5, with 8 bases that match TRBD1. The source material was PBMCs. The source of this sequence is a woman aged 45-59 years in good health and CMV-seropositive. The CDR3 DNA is TGTGCCAGCAGTATTTCAGGACAGGGTCGACGGGAGACCCAGTACTTC. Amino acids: CASSISGQGRRETQYF.